This T cell receptor beta chain was recovered during a study of response to subunit inactivated influenza vaccine. General study results and limits: Authors suggested each seasonal flu vaccination may recruit only limited numbers of new T cells.

TCRdb analysed the RT-PCR reads with MiXCR anew, one entry per CDR3 protein. Counted here are about 700,000 distinct CDR3 sequences, about 15% occurring once; the ten biggest clones make up 11%. Concerning this clonotype itself: What it binds is unknown.

Trimming shortened V by 1 base and J by 5 bases, and 11 bases separated the two germline ends. The CDR3 covers 14 residues. Germline CDR1 reads SEHNR; CDR2 reads FQNEAQ (reference sequence). The receptor's source is a middle-aged man who received an inactivated influenza vaccine. The rearrangement links TRBV7-9 to TRBJ2-5; D ambiguous. Sequenced here: PBMCs from blood, sampled 11 to 12 days after vaccination. The CDR3 nucleotides read TGTGCCAGCAGCTTAGGTCATGGGTGGGAGACCCAGTACTTC. Its translation is CASSLGHGWETQYF.